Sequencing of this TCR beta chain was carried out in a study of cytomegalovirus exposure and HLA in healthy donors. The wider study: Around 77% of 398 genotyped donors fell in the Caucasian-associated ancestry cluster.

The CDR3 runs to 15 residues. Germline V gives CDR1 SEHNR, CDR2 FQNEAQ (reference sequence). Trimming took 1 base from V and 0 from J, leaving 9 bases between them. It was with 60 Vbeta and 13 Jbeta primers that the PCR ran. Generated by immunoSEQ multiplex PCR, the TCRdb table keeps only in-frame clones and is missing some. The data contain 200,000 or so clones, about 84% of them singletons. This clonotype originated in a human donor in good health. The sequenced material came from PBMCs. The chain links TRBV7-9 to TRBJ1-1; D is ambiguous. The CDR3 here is CASSLDSSMNTEAFF. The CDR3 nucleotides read TGTGCCAGCAGCTTAGACAGCTCTATGAACACTGAAGCTTTCTTT.